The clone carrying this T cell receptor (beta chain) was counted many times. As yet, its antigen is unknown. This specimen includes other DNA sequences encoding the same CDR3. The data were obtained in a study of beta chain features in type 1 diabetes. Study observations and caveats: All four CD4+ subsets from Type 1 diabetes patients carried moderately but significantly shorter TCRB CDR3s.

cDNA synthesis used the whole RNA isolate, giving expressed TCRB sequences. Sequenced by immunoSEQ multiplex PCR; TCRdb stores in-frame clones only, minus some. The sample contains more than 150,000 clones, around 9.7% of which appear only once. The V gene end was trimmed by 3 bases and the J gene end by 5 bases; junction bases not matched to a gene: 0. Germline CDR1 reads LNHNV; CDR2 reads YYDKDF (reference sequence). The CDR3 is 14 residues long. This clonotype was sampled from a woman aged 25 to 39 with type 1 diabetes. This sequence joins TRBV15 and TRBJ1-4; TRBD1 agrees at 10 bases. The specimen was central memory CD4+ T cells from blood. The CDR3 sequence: CATSRGQGNEKLFF. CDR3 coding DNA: TGTGCCACCAGCAGGGGACAGGGGAATGAAAAACTGTTTTTT.